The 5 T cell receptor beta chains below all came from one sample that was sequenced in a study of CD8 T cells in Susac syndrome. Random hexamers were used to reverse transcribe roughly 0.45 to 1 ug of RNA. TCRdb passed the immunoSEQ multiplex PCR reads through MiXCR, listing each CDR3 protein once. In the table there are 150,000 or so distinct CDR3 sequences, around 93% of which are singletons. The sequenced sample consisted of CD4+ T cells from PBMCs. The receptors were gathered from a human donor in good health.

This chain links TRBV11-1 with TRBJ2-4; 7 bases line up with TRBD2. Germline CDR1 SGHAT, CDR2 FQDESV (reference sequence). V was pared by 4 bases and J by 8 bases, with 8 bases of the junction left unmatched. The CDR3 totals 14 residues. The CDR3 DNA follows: TGTGCCAGCAGCTGGACATCCCGGGGGGACATTCAGTACTTC. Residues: CASSWTSRGDIQYF.

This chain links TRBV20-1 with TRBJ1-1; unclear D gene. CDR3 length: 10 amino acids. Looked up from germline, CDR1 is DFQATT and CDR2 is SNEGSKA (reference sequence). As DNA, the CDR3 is TGCAGAGTCGCGAACACTGAAGCTTTCTTT. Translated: CRVANTEAFF.

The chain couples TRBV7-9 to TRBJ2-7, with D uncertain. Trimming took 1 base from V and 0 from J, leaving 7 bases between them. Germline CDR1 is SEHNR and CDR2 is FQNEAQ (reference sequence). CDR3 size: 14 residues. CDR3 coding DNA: TGTGCCAGCAGCTTAGAGCTCACCTCCTACGAGCAGTACTTC. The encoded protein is CASSLELTSYEQYF.

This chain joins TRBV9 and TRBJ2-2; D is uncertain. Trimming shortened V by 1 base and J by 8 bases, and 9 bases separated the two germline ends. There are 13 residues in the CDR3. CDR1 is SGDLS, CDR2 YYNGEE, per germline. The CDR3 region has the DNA TGTGCCAGCAGCGTATTCACCGCTGGGGAGCTGTTTTTT. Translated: CASSVFTAGELFF.

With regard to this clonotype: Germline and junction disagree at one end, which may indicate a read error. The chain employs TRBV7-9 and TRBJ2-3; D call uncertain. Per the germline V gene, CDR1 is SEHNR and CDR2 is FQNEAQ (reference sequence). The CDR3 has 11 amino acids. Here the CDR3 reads CASSPRDAQYF. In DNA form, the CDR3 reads TGTGCCAGCAGCCCTCGAGATGCGCAGTATTTT.